This paragraph reports one T cell receptor beta chain. Its antigen remains unidentified. Base qualities are missing; no much larger clone stands one base away. TCR alpha and beta CDR3 regions were amplified with the iRepertoire nested amplicon-rescue multiplex PCR (arm-PCR) platform from RNA. One-step reverse transcription and amplification used roughly 95-450 ng of tissue mRNA or PBMC total RNA as input. Following bead purification, Illumina adapters were added by a secondary multiplex PCR, and the libraries were gel-purified between 200 and 400 bp. Internal 6-nucleotide barcodes were carried by the libraries and were used for demultiplexing. Libraries were sequenced on an Illumina MiSeq with 2x220 or 2x250 nucleotide paired-end reads. Per the authors' processing: Paired reads were merged using FLASH 1.2.11 and aligned with BWA-MEM to the GRCh37 human genome, and TRA and TRB reads were then extracted. An IMGT-derived reference of cassette sequences and CDR3 motifs, with pseudogenes included, was used for V and J assignment. Reads were translated in three frames, and productive CDR3s were defined as those with a C...FGXG motif and no stop codons. Unique combinations of V-J cassette pair and CDR3 amino acid sequence were defined as clonotypes. Reads were filtered by Hamming distance, thresholded by each sample's sequence error rate in mapped regions. In TCRdb, the public reads were trimmed at Q25 with fastp and aligned with MiXCR, with productive beta chains retained. Under each unique CDR3 protein, matching rows form one entry showing the most common genes and DNA. In this record, the V and J calls reflect TCRdb's handling and not the investigators' own analysis. The sample table holds around 350,000 distinct CDR3 sequences, of which around 38% were seen once. The ten largest clones take up around 12% of the sample.

Immediately after resection, surgical brain or tumor specimens were cryofrozen in liquid nitrogen, and peripheral blood cells were collected at the same time. This record belongs to a study of glioma-infiltrating T cells (dated by TCRdb to the mid-2010s). With regard to the full study: The low-grade gliomas were WHO grade II oligodendrogliomas or astrocytomas, while the glioblastomas were WHO grade IV tumors sampled at initial diagnosis rather than at recurrent diagnosis. Glioma patients received dexamethasone for six or fewer days before surgery. Blood libraries targeted about 4- to 11-fold sequencing coverage of 950,000 to 1,000,000 peripheral T cells. Sequencing of TCR alpha- and beta-chain repertoires was performed on glioma tissue, on non-neoplastic brain tissue, and on matched peripheral blood mononuclear cells. To measure divergence between tissue and blood T-cell populations, each tissue-infiltrating repertoire was compared with the peripheral blood repertoire of the same patient. The paired cohort comprised three low-grade glioma patients, 8 or 9 primary glioblastoma patients and three non-glioma patients contributing non-neoplastic brain tissue. What the authors observed across the whole study: VJ-independent divergence between tissue and blood was found to be below expectation in non-neoplastic patients but above expectation in all gliomas, particularly low-grade gliomas. Patients with low tissue-blood divergence were marked by a signature set of shared blood CDR3 motifs, and that set was depleted in highly divergent patients. Group comparisons rested on small numbers: three non-neoplastic, three low-grade glioma and eight glioblastoma patients. Very few CDR3 sequences were shared between tissue and blood, attributed to high CDR3 diversity and limited sampling.

Reading from cysteine to phenylalanine, the CDR3 counts 15 amino acids. Only the CDR3 part of the read is kept: 45 bases, read in frame from the first base. In the germline V gene, CDR1 corresponds to SGHAT and CDR2 to FQNNGV. Sequencing was carried out using glioma tissue, nonneoplastic brain tissue, or PBMCs (not recorded which). The receptor was isolated from a human donor with low-grade glioma or glioblastoma, undergoing nonglioma brain surgery, or in good health (not recorded which). This chain is built from TRBV11-2 and TRBJ1-2, with 7 bases in between that match TRBD1. The CDR3 protein: CDDEGGTEANYGYTF. The DNA reads TGTGACGATGAGGGGGGGACAGAAGCTAACTATGGCTACACCTTC.